This T cell receptor beta chain was sequenced during a study of shared clonotypes between healthy human individuals (dated by TCRdb to the early 2020s). Regarding the complete study: A few men and two women, aged 18 to 49 years, made up the cohort. For each donor, CD4 naive and CD4 memory were each run on three plates, CD8 naive on two plates, and CD8 memory on one plate. The study deeply sequenced blood TCR repertoires of about five healthy adults to estimate repertoire size and the extent of clonotype sharing between individuals. To increase sequencing depth and limit assay-specific biases, different laboratories used diverse techniques to prepare libraries and sequence TCR repertoires. Between about 0.94 and 8.9 billion PBMCs per donor were obtained by leukapheresis. Summary of the overall study and its limitations: Naive subsets generally had larger estimated clonotype richness than memory subsets. Even with the large sequencing depth, rarefaction of the sorted-subset datasets indicated that sequencing was incomplete. Based on pairwise subsampling, the degree of clonotype sharing among donors was expected to be affected by sequencing depth. Compared with non-shared clonotypes, clonotypes shared by all four sorted-subset donors had higher generation probabilities. When a few donors were compared, the shared fraction of clonotypes was about 5.4% for naive CD4, around 3.5% for naive CD8, 2.3% for memory CD4, and less than 0.45% for memory CD8. Sampling was limited to blood, and TCR repertoires in tissue likely differ from TCR repertoires in blood. Because the study included a small number of donors, the genetic and exposure-history diversity represented was limited.

Per the germline V gene, KGHSH is the CDR1 and LQKENI is the CDR2. Including cysteine and phenylalanine, the CDR3 has 15 amino acids. CDR3 DNA is the only sequence kept; it has 45 bases, read in frame from the first base. Deletion took 6 bases off V and 2 bases off J, with a span of 14 bases between the germline ends. To note about this clone: Its cognate antigen has yet to be identified. The record has no base qualities; no much larger clone is one base away.

The donors were healthy, HIV-negative adults who had no recently reported acute infections or vaccinations. Only Caucasian adults living in Nashville, Tennessee, USA were represented among the donors. CD4+ T cells were enriched by magnetic negative selection, after which naive cells were positively selected on CD45RA and the negative fraction was taken as the memory subset. After blood collection by leukapheresis, PBMCs were isolated using Ficoll-Histopaque density gradient centrifugation and then cryopreserved in the vapor phase of liquid nitrogen. Analytical flow cytometry was used to check the purity and quantity of each magnetically sorted T cell population. Genomic DNA was isolated from every sorted fraction and measured by UV absorbance on a Nanodrop 2000c. Using the deep immunoSEQ assay, TCR CDR3 regions were amplified from genomic DNA by multiplex PCR. Extracted genomic DNA from each cell subset was distributed evenly across all wells of several immunoSEQ 96-well plates, and each plate was treated as a replicate. For sorted subsets, each replicate PCR was loaded with about 200 ng genomic DNA, equivalent to about 30,000 T cell genomes. The purified libraries were quantified using a Qubit 3.0 fluorometer, sized with a Bioanalyzer 2100, and then quantified again using the KAPA Library Quantification kit. Every immunoSEQ 96-well plate was sequenced on a dedicated single-read 150-cycle Illumina NextSeq 550 flow cell. On the authors' methods: Because the immunoSEQ output held only junctional sequences and lacked quality scores, the filtering could not match the filtering applied to full-length reads. To assign V/J genes and CDR3, sequences were annotated against IMGT germline references using PyIR, a Python wrapper for IgBLAST v1.9. Any read was removed if the V/J assignment was weak (E-value above 1e-6), the CDR3 was missing, or the read contained stop codons, out-of-frame junctions, or ambiguous translated residues. V3J clonotypes were defined as sequences sharing an identical inferred V gene, J gene, and CDR3 amino acid sequence. The percentage overlap between two repertoires was calculated by dividing the number of shared unique clonotypes by the size of the smaller repertoire. Richness of each repertoire was evaluated using RTK rarefaction, the Chao1 estimator, and Recon v2.1 estimates of unobserved clonotypes. Generation probabilities were computed with OLGA for all TCRbeta clonotypes obtained by the gDNA method from four donors. TCRdb carries this immuneACCESS record with in-frame sequences only. Its versions omit some clonotypes, under half of them owing to an unresolved V gene in the studies checked, with the rest unexplained. From that table come the V and J calls and clone size; the DNA was used to work out D and trimming. The table for this sample lists over a million clones; over 95% of them were counted only once. The biggest ten clones account for about 1.2% of the sample.

This clonotype originated in a man between 25 and 39 years old in good health. Sequenced input: naive CD4+ T cells sorted from blood. This specimen's cell subset or site label, interpreted: CD45RA+ positively selected. The chain links TRBV18 with TRBJ1-5; no D gene can be assigned with confidence. CDR3 region: CASSEMAVGNQPQHF. The DNA sequence is as follows: TGTGCCAGCTCTGAGATGGCGGTCGGCAATCAGCCCCAGCATTTT.